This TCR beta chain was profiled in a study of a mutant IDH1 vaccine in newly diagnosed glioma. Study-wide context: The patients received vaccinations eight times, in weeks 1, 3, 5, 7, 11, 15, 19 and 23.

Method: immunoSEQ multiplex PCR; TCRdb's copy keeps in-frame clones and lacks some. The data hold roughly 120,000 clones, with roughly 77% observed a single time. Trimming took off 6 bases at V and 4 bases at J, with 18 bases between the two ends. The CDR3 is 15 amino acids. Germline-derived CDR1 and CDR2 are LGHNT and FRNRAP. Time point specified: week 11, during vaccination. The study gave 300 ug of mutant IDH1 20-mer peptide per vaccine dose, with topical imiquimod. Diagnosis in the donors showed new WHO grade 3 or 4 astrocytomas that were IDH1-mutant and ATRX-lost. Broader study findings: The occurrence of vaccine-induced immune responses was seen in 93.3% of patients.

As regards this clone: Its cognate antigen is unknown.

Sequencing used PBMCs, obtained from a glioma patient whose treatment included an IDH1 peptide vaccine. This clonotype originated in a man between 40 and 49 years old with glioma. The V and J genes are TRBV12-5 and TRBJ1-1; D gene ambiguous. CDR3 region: CASGPKGWGSTEAFF. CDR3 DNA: TGTGCTAGTGGCCCAAAGGGCTGGGGAAGCACTGAAGCTTTCTTT.